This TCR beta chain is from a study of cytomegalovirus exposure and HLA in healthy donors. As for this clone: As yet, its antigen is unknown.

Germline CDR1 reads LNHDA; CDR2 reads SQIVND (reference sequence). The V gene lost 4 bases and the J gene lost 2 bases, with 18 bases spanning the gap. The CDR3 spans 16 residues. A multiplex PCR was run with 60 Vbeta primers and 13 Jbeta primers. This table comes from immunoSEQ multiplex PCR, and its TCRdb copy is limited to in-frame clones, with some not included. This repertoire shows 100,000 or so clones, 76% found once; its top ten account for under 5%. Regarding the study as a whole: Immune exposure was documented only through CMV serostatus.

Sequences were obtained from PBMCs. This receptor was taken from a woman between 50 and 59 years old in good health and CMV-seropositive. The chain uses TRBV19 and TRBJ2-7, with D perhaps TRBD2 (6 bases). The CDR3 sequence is CASSKPGGRLAYEQYF. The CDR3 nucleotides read TGTGCCAGTAGTAAACCCGGGGGACGGCTCGCCTACGAGCAGTACTTC.